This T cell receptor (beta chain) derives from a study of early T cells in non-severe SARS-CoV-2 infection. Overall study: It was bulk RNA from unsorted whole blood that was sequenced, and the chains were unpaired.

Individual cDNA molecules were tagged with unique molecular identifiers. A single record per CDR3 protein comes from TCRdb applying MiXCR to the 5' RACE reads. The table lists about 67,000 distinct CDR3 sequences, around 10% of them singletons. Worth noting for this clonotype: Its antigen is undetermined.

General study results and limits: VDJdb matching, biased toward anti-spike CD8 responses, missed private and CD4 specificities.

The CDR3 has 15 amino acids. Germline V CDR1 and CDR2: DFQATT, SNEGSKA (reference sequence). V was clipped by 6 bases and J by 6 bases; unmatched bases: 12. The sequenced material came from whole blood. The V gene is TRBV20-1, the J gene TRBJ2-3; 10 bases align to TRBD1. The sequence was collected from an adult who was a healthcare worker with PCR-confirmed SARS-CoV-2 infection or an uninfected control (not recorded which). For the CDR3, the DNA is TGCAGTGCAAGGCCGGGACAGGGGTCCTCTGATACGCAGTATTTT. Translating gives CSARPGQGSSDTQYF.